Shown below are 19 T cell receptor beta chains from a single sample sequenced in a study of blood T cells in healthy people across ages. A sample-barcoded 5' primer and a J-beta primer mix were used in a second PCR of about 7 to 12 cycles. TCRdb re-called the 5' RACE reads with MiXCR, one entry per CDR3 protein. This sample has 580,000 or so distinct CDR3 sequences; under 55% occur once, and the top ten carry under 30%. Sequences were obtained from blood. These receptors all come from a man older than 75 in good health.

This clonotype was picked up a small number of times. The chain combines TRBV20-1 with TRBJ2-1, with 11 nucleotides matching TRBD2. Germline-derived CDR1 and CDR2 are DFQATT and SNEGSKA (reference sequence). The CDR3 sequence is 15 residues long. V lost 3 bases and J lost 9; bases outside the gene matches: 10. CDR3 sequence (DNA): TGCAGTGCTAGGGATAGCGGGAGGGCCGGGATTGAGCAGTTCTTC. It codes for CSARDSGRAGIEQFF.

The chain carries TRBV20-1 and TRBJ1-6, with D possibly being TRBD1 (6 bases). The CDR3 length is 15 residues. Germline V gene lookup returns CDR1 DFQATT and CDR2 SNEGSKA (reference sequence). Trimming took off 2 bases at V and 4 bases at J, with 12 bases between the two ends. The CDR3 nucleotides read TGCAGTGCTAGACACCCCACAGGGTATAATTCACCCCTCCACTTT. Its translation: CSARHPTGYNSPLHF.

This clonotype came up once. V usage is TRBV7-9 and J usage is TRBJ2-2; 10 nucleotides align to TRBD2. V trimming: 3 bases; J trimming: 7 bases; junction bases outside the gene matches: 5. Germline assignment: CDR1 SEHNR and CDR2 FQNEAQ (reference sequence). The CDR3 length is 15 residues. The CDR3 loop is CASSLSLAGVGELFF. The CDR3 coding sequence is TGTGCCAGCAGCTTGAGTCTAGCGGGAGTCGGGGAGCTGTTTTTT.

There are a few counts of this clonotype. V usage is TRBV29-1 and J usage is TRBJ1-2; D unresolved. Germline V gives CDR1 SQVTM, CDR2 ANQGSEA. V was pared by 7 bases and J by 3 bases, with 12 bases between. The CDR3 has 12 residues. In nucleotides, the CDR3 is TGCAGCGCTTCGGGGATAGACTATGGCTACACCTTC. It codes for CSASGIDYGYTF. The whole variable domain, remainder taken from reference TRBV29-1 and TRBJ1-2, is SAVISQKPSRDICQRGTSLTIQCQVDSQVTMMFWYRQQPGQSLTLIATANQGSEATYESGFVIDKFPISRPNLTFSTLTVSNMSPEDSSIYLCSASGIDYGYTFGSGTRLTVV.

This clonotype has ten or more counts. The V gene is TRBV20-1, the J gene TRBJ2-7; either TRBD1 or TRBD2 may fit D (6 bases each). CDR1 and CDR2 from the germline V gene are DFQATT and SNEGSKA (reference sequence). The CDR3 is 13 residues long. The ends were cut back, 7 bases at V and 4 bases at J, with 17 bases in the middle. CDR3 nucleotides: TGCAGTGGACCGGGTGGGGGGCCGTACGAGCAGTACTTC. This sequence encodes CSGPGGGPYEQYF.

A word on this clonotype: At one boundary the junction diverges from the germline segment, which might be a read error. The J gene is TRBJ2-1, the V gene TRBV20-1; D is uncertain. The germline V gene encodes CDR1 DFQATT and CDR2 SNEGSKA (reference sequence). The CDR3 length is 14 residues. CDR3 nucleotides: TGTAGTGCTCCCCCCATTGACTCCTACAATGAGCAGTTCTTC. Its protein product is CSAPPIDSYNEQFF.

This clonotype has just one count. The chain's CDR3 is CASSYEDSSYNEQFF. For the CDR3, the DNA is TGTGCCAGCAGTTATGAGGATAGCTCCTACAATGAGCAGTTCTTC. This chain joins TRBV6-2 or TRBV6-3 and TRBJ2-1; D gene unclear. The CDR3 extends over 15 amino acids. V lost 3 bases, J lost 0 bases, and 9 bases lay in between. Germline V gives CDR1 MNHEY, CDR2 SVGEGT.

The sample holds a few counts of this clonotype. This chain connects TRBV29-1 to TRBJ2-1; TRBD2 agrees at 12 bases. This CDR3 is built from 16 residues. The germline V gene has CDR1 SQVTM and CDR2 ANQGSEA. Trimming took 7 bases from V and 3 from J; bases not matched to a gene: 10. CDR3 nucleotides: TGCAGCGCTCGGACTAGCGGGGAGAAAGGCTACAATGAGCAGTTCTTC. Translated: CSARTSGEKGYNEQFF.

The chain joins TRBV30 to TRBJ2-5, with D hard to call. Germline V gene sequence: CDR1 GTSNPN, CDR2 SVGIG (reference sequence). Deletions cut 0 bases from V and 11 bases from J, with 19 bases between. The CDR3 extends over 14 amino acids. CDR3 nucleotide sequence: TGTGCCTGGAGTGTATTAGGTCAGACGGGTGAGCAGTACTTC. This translates into CAWSVLGQTGEQYF. The full variable domain, in which reference TRBV30 and TRBJ2-5 provide the parts outside the CDR3, is SQTIHQWPATLVQPVGSPLSLECTVEGTSNPNLYWYRQAAGRGLQLLFYSVGIGQISSEVPQNLSASRPQDRQFILSSKKLLLSDSGFYLCAWSVLGQTGEQYFGPGTRLLVL.

The rearrangement joins TRBV4-1 to TRBJ2-1; 10 bases are a match to TRBD2. The CDR3 has 18 amino acids. Germline-derived CDR1 and CDR2 are MGHRA and YSYEKL. The V segment lost 5 bases and the J segment 5 bases; nucleotides outside the gene matches: 15. The CDR3 region has the DNA TGCGCCAGCAGCAAGTCCGTCCTTCTAGCGGGAGAGAACAATGAGCAGTTCTTC. Translated, it gives CASSKSVLLAGENNEQFF.

This clonotype appeared many times. The chain combines TRBV12-3 or TRBV12-4 with TRBJ1-6; weak D call: TRBD1 (6 bases). This CDR3 comprises 14 residues. V dropped 1 base and J dropped 7 bases, with 8 bases sitting between them. Written as DNA, the CDR3 is TGTGCCAGCAGTTTAGGGCAGGGGAATTCACCCCTCCACTTT. Protein: CASSLGQGNSPLHF.

Points on this clonotype: A read error may explain this, as a much larger clone is one base away. The chain couples TRBV11-2 to TRBJ2-1; TRBD2 matches 7 bases. The CDR3 consists of 15 residues. Germline CDR1 and CDR2: SGHAT and FQNNGV. The CDR3 sequence is CASSSGGSTYNGQFF. CDR3 nucleotide sequence: TGTGCCAGCAGCTCGGGGGGTTCAACCTACAATGGGCAGTTCTTC.

This clonotype was seen a few times. The J gene is TRBJ2-7, the V gene TRBV7-9; D uncertain. The germline V and J ends were trimmed by 4 bases and 0 bases, with 13 bases remaining between them. The CDR3 sequence is 15 residues long. Germline-derived CDR1 and CDR2 are SEHNR and FQNEAQ (reference sequence). CDR3 in amino acids: CASSSTDWSSYEQYF. DNA for the CDR3: TGTGCCAGCAGCTCCACCGACTGGAGCTCCTACGAGCAGTACTTC.

CDR3 sequence reads: CASSLGSGTSGGTDTQYF. The CDR3, as DNA: TGTGCCAGCAGCCTCGGAAGTGGGACTAGCGGGGGAACAGATACGCAGTATTTT. This chain connects TRBV7-3 to TRBJ2-3; 14 bases map to TRBD2. The V segment lost 5 bases and the J segment 3 bases; nucleotides outside the gene matches: 10. This CDR3 is 18 amino acids long. Germline assignment: CDR1 SGHTA and CDR2 FQGTGA.

The rearrangement links TRBV11-3 to TRBJ2-1; 11 nucleotides match TRBD2. The J segment lost 6 bases and the V segment lost 5 bases, leaving 6 bases of the junction unmatched. This CDR3 spans 15 amino acids. CDR1 is SGHNT, CDR2 YENEEA, per germline. In nucleotides, the CDR3 is TGTGCCAGCAGCCCCACTAGCGGGAGTAGCAATGAGCAGTTCTTC. Translated: CASSPTSGSSNEQFF.

The genes are TRBV7-2 and TRBJ1-6; D is undetermined. Per the germline V gene, CDR1 is SGHTA and CDR2 is FQGNSA. The V end lost 5 bases, the J end lost 11 bases, and 10 bases lay between the germline ends. CDR3 length: 12 amino acids. In DNA form, the CDR3 reads TGTGCCAGCAGCCACATGGGAACACCCCTCCACTTT. Residues: CASSHMGTPLHF.

This sequence joins TRBV5-1 and TRBJ1-1; D remains ambiguous. The length of the CDR3 is 16 residues. Trimming shortened V by 1 base and J by 1 base, and 14 bases separated the two germline ends. Germline V gene lookup returns CDR1 SGHRS and CDR2 YFSETQ. Here the CDR3 DNA reads TGCGCCAGCAGCTTGAGAACCGGACGCTCGAACACTGAAGCTTTCTTT. It translates to CASSLRTGRSNTEAFF.

J is TRBJ2-7 and V is TRBV3-1; 7 bases match TRBD2. V shed 2 bases, J shed 0 bases, and the junction held 1 base outside the gene matches. Germline V gene sequence: CDR1 LGHDT, CDR2 YNNKEL (reference sequence). The CDR3 spans 14 residues. CDR3 in amino acids: CASSQLADSYEQYF. The CDR3 DNA follows: TGTGCCAGCAGCCAACTAGCGGACTCCTACGAGCAGTACTTC.

The CDR3 DNA is TGTGCCAGCAGCCGTCGTGAGGAACTTAACTATGGCTACACCTTC. Amino acids: CASSRREELNYGYTF. The J gene is TRBJ1-2, the V gene TRBV5-4; D gene ambiguous. The V and J ends lost 4 bases and 1 base respectively, with 14 bases between them. Germline V gene sequence: CDR1 SGHNT, CDR2 YYREEE (reference sequence). The CDR3 runs to 15 residues.